This record concerns one T cell receptor (beta chain) sequence. The antigen is undetermined. Two time points each involved a draw of about 6 milliliters of peripheral blood. Amplification of TCR beta CDR3 from genomic DNA used two-round multiplex PCR. For every TRBV and TRBJ gene, a specific primer was used in first-round PCR. In TCRdb, the multiplex PCR reads were re-called with MiXCR into one record per CDR3 protein. The table includes under 50,000 distinct CDR3 sequences, approximately 24% detected once. These data come from a study of prognosis after radiotherapy for stage I lung cancer. About the research overall: Enrolled patients (over 12 men, about six women) had a median age of about 70 years and an age range of roughly 50 to 84 years. General study points: It was in patients who developed distant metastases that Shannon entropy after stereotactic body radiation therapy was lower. Unique TCR clones declined after stereotactic body radiation therapy, from a median 10,088 to 6,861.

V shed 7 bases and J 11 bases; nucleotides not matched to a gene: 12. CDR3 size: 14 residues. CDR1 SGDLS and CDR2 YYNGEE come from the germline V gene. The rearrangement links TRBV9 to TRBJ2-1; TRBD2 aligns across 10 bases. The sequences come from PBMCs, collected before or after stereotactic body radiation therapy (not recorded which). The clonotype originates from a donor aged 50 or older with non-small cell lung cancer. The CDR3 reads CASASGGALRQQFF. CDR3 DNA sequence: TGTGCCAGCGCCAGCGGGGGGGCTCTCCGCCAGCAGTTCTTC.